This T cell receptor (beta chain) was recovered during a study of CD8 T cells in ankylosing spondylitis. Points from the study as a whole: It appeared that ankylosing spondylitis blood was characterized by a TCR beta motif of about 8 highly homologous variants. Disease-linked clones reportedly concentrated significantly in matched ankylosing spondylitis synovial fluid.

Germline loops: CDR1 GTSNPN, CDR2 SVGIG (reference sequence). The CDR3 has 12 residues. V trimming: 4 bases; J trimming: 7 bases; junction bases outside the gene matches: 6. On this clonotype: Its antigen is unidentified.

Using its own MiXCR run on the 5' RACE reads, TCRdb lists one record per CDR3 protein. The sample includes over 400,000 distinct CDR3 sequences, 20% to 30% of them seen just once. The source of this sequence is a male donor with ankylosing spondylitis. The chain employs TRBV30 and TRBJ1-2, with 7 bases fitting TRBD1. The sample consisted of blood, either unsorted or a sorted T cell fraction (not recorded which). The CDR3 spells CAWTRGDGGYTF. The CDR3 nucleotides are TGTGCCTGGACCAGGGGGGACGGTGGCTACACCTTC.